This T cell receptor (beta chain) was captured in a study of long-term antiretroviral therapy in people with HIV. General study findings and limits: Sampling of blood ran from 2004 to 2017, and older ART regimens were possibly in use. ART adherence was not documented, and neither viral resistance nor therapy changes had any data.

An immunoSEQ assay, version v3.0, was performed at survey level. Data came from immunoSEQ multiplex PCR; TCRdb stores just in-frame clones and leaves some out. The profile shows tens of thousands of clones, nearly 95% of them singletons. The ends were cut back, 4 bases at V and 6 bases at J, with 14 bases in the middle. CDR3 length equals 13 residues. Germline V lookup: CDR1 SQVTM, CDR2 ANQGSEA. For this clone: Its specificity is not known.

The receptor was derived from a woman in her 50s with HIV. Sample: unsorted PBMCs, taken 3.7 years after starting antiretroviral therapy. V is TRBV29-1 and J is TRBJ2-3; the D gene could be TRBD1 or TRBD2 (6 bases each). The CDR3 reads CSVVVGGGDTQYF. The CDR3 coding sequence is TGCAGCGTTGTGGTCGGGGGCGGGGATACGCAGTATTTT.